A single sample gave rise to the 26 T cell receptor beta chains below, sequenced in a study of a mutant IDH1 vaccine in newly diagnosed glioma (dated by TCRdb to the early 2020s). What these receptors recognize is not known. Receptors were amplified or captured by the immunoSEQ multiplex PCR assay. What TCRdb holds here is the immuneACCESS table cut down to in-frame rearrangements. Part of the clones is not present; checked against another copy, under half of the missing clones reflect an unresolved V gene, and the others are unexplained. This sample comprises about 53,000 clones, about 81% of them detected only once. Approximately 7.6% of the sample is held by the ten biggest clonotypes. Reading the label with the study, this specimen's time point is: week 23, last vaccination. A 20-mer mutant IDH1 peptide at 300 micrograms in Montanide made up each vaccine dose, which was injected subcutaneously together with topical imiquimod.

The specimen was PBMCs, collected from a glioma patient whose treatment included an IDH1 peptide vaccine. Receptors were obtained from a woman in her thirties or forties with glioma. Some clones in this sample may be carry-over from other donors' samples.

The genes are TRBV9 and TRBJ2-1; no clear D. Per the germline V gene, CDR1 is SGDLS and CDR2 is YYNGEE. CDR3 length: 14 amino acids. The V end lost 0 bases, the J end lost 7 bases, and 11 bases lay between the germline ends. This chain's CDR3 is CASSVGGRANEQFF. In DNA, the CDR3 is TGTGCCAGCAGCGTAGGGGGTCGGGCGAATGAGCAGTTCTTC.

The gene calls are TRBV6-1 and TRBJ2-3; 8 positions agree with TRBD2. Per the germline V gene, CDR1 is MNHNS and CDR2 is SASEGT. J lost 3 bases, V lost 4 bases, and 6 bases had no gene match. CDR3 size: 15 residues. The CDR3 DNA sequence: TGTGCCAGCAGTGTAGGACTAGCCAGTACAGATACGCAGTATTTT. Amino acids: CASSVGLASTDTQYF.

The chain employs TRBV20-1 and TRBJ1-2; no clear D gene. This CDR3 is 11 amino acids long. V lost 1 base to trimming and J lost 8 bases, with 8 bases between them. Germline-derived CDR1 and CDR2 are DFQATT and SNEGSKA (reference sequence). The CDR3 nucleotides read TGCAGTGCTAGAGGCCAAGTGGGCTACACCTTC. The encoded protein is CSARGQVGYTF.

J is TRBJ1-2 and V is TRBV11-2, with TRBD1 matching over 10 bases. Germline CDR1 SGHAT, CDR2 FQNNGV. The CDR3 sequence is 14 residues long. The V segment lost 5 bases and the J segment 2 bases; nucleotides outside the gene matches: 2. CDR3 residues: CASSGQGGNYGYTF. In nucleotides, the CDR3 is TGTGCCAGCAGCGGACAGGGGGGGAACTATGGCTACACCTTC.

The chain recombines TRBV21-1 with TRBJ1-5. TRBV21-1 counts as a pseudogene. CDR3 length: 13 amino acids. CDR3 sequence: CASTTRSNQPQHF. The CDR3 region has the DNA TGTGCCAGCACAACGCGGAGCAATCAGCCCCAGCATTTT.

The chain recombines TRBV5-1 with TRBJ1-4, with TRBD1 matching 12 bases. The length of the CDR3 is 17 residues. Germline V gene sequence: CDR1 SGHRS, CDR2 YFSETQ. Trimming took 0 bases from V and 7 from J; bases not matched to a gene: 7. CDR3: CASSLAGQGAEGEKLFF. In DNA, the CDR3 is TGCGCCAGCAGCTTGGCGGGACAGGGGGCAGAGGGTGAAAAACTGTTTTTT.

This sequence joins TRBV7-9 and TRBJ1-1; D may be TRBD1 (5 bases). This CDR3 is built from 13 residues. The V gene's germline CDR1 is SEHNR and CDR2 FQNEAQ (reference sequence). The V and J ends lost 5 bases and 5 bases respectively, with 12 bases between them. The CDR3 loop is CASSEGFRTEAFF. In nucleotides, the CDR3 is TGTGCCAGCAGCGAGGGGTTTAGGACTGAAGCTTTCTTT.

The V gene is TRBV5-8, the J gene TRBJ1-5; 7 bases are shared with TRBD1. CDR1 is SGHTS, CDR2 YDEGEE, per germline. This CDR3 region has 14 residues. J gave up 8 bases and V 4 bases, and 9 bases lay outside the gene matches. The CDR3 DNA reads TGTGCCAGCAGCCCCGACAGGGAAAGGAAGCCCCAGCATTTT. It translates to CASSPDRERKPQHF.

The V call is TRBV14, the J call TRBJ1-2; D is uncertain. CDR1 and CDR2 (germline): SGHDN, FVKESK. The CDR3 consists of 15 residues. V was shortened by 5 bases and J by 4 bases, with 17 bases between the two germline ends. The CDR3 nucleotides are TGTGCCAGCAGCTCACTCGACCTGGGAGGCTATGGCTACACCTTC. As protein: CASSSLDLGGYGYTF.

The V and J genes are TRBV10-3 and TRBJ1-2; D remains ambiguous. The V end was cut by 3 bases, the J end by 3 bases, with 5 bases between. The CDR3 has 12 amino acids. Germline V lookup: CDR1 ENHRY, CDR2 SYGVKD. The CDR3, as DNA: TGTGCCATCAGTGAAGACGACTATGGCTACACCTTC. Translation: CAISEDDYGYTF.

This rearrangement joins TRBV2 to TRBJ2-5; TRBD2 agrees at 7 bases. V was pared by 5 bases and J by 5 bases, with 14 bases of the junction left unmatched. Per germline, CDR1 SNHLY and CDR2 FYNNEI. This CDR3 contains 16 residues. In nucleotides, the CDR3 is TGTGCCAGCAGTTTCGCCCGGGACCTGGGGGGGGAGACCCAGTACTTC. Amino acid sequence: CASSFARDLGGETQYF.

This clone was observed a handful of times. CDR3 region: CASDTLTEMGTEAFF. The CDR3 DNA sequence: TGTGCCAGCGATACGCTGACAGAAATGGGCACTGAAGCTTTCTTT. The chain uses TRBV25-1 and TRBJ1-1; TRBD1 is a possible D gene (5 bases). The CDR3 sequence is 15 residues long. With 8 bases removed from V and 4 bases from J, the gap between germline ends came to 20 bases. Per the germline V gene, CDR1 is MGHDK and CDR2 is SYGVNS.

This clone is a singleton in its sample. This chain uses TRBV5-1 with TRBJ2-3, with 8 positions matching TRBD2. Germline CDR1 and CDR2: SGHRS and YFSETQ. The CDR3 runs 15 residues. V was pared by 4 bases and J by 2 bases, with 6 bases of the junction left unmatched. Here the CDR3 DNA reads TGCGCCAGCAGCCCCCGCGGGGGGACCACAGATACGCAGTATTTT. Protein: CASSPRGGTTDTQYF.

The chain joins TRBV5-6 to TRBJ1-4; 7 bases map to TRBD1. Losses at the gene ends were 2 bases for V and 4 bases for J; bases not matched to a gene: 5. Per the germline V gene, CDR1 is SGHDT and CDR2 is YYEEEE. This CDR3 is 15 amino acids long. CDR3: CASSFGTAINEKLFF. The CDR3 nucleotides read TGTGCCAGCAGCTTCGGGACAGCGATTAATGAAAAACTGTTTTTT.

This chain connects TRBV15 to TRBJ2-3, with D unresolved. V lost 5 bases, J lost 1 base, and 16 bases lay in between. CDR1 and CDR2 from the germline V gene are LNHNV and YYDKDF (reference sequence). This CDR3 has 16 amino acids. CDR3 nucleotide sequence: TGTGCCACCAGCGAGGAGCGACCGCTGGGCACAGATACGCAGTATTTT. It codes for CATSEERPLGTDTQYF.

V and J are TRBV6-1 and TRBJ2-5, with TRBD1 as a possible D gene (5 bases). The V end was cut by 7 bases, the J end by 1 base, with 16 bases between. The CDR3 extends over 15 amino acids. From germline, CDR1 is MNHNS and CDR2 SASEGT. DNA of the CDR3: TGTGCCAGCAACACCCCCGACAGCACCCAAGAGACCCAGTACTTC. Translated, it gives CASNTPDSTQETQYF.

This clone was seen a few times. V gene TRBV7-9 combines with J gene TRBJ1-1, with D unclear. The CDR3 spans 13 residues. In germline, CDR1 is SEHNR, CDR2 FQNEAQ (reference sequence). The V end lost 3 bases, the J end lost 5 bases, and 10 bases lay between the germline ends. The CDR3 protein is CASSFVEDTEAFF. The CDR3 nucleotides read TGTGCCAGCAGCTTCGTCGAGGATACTGAAGCTTTCTTT.

The chain has TRBV7-9 and TRBJ1-2; D not certain. CDR1 and CDR2 from the germline V gene are SEHNR and FQNEAQ (reference sequence). V was cut by 5 bases and J by 3 bases, with 10 bases left in between. The CDR3 loop spans 13 amino acids. For the CDR3, the DNA is TGTGCCAGCAGCCATGCGACTGACTATGGCTACACCTTC. It specifies CASSHATDYGYTF.

This clone has a single count. This chain uses TRBV5-6 with TRBJ1-4; 8 nucleotides agree with TRBD1. CDR1 is SGHDT and CDR2 is YYEEEE in the germline V gene. V was clipped by 2 bases and J by 6 bases; unmatched bases: 9. The CDR3 spans 16 residues. The CDR3 coding sequence is TGTGCCAGCAGCTTATTAGGACAGGGAGGTGATGAAAAACTGTTTTTT. It is translated as CASSLLGQGGDEKLFF.

The chain joins TRBV6-6 to TRBJ1-5; D is perhaps TRBD1 (6 bases). This CDR3 is built from 16 residues. V shed 0 bases and J shed 0 bases, with 9 bases lying between them. CDR1 and CDR2 (germline): MNHNY, SVGAGI (reference sequence). CDR3 amino acids: CASSYSDSYSNQPQHF. The DNA for the CDR3 is TGTGCCAGCAGTTACTCGGACAGCTATAGCAATCAGCCCCAGCATTTT.

This chain joins TRBV4-3 and TRBJ1-2, with 8 positions matching TRBD1. This CDR3 has 15 residues. Trimming cost V 1 base and J 5 bases; bases outside gene matches: 6. In germline, CDR1 is LGHNA, CDR2 YSLEER. CDR3 coding DNA: TGCGCCAGCAGCCAAGTGGGACAGGTTCCATATGGCTACACCTTC. Translating it yields CASSQVGQVPYGYTF.

The V and J genes are TRBV2 and TRBJ2-7; 11 bases fit TRBD1. This CDR3 has 15 residues. The V segment lost 6 bases and the J segment 0 bases; nucleotides outside the gene matches: 4. Germline V CDR1 and CDR2: SNHLY, FYNNEI. In DNA, the CDR3 is TGTGCCAGCAGACGAGGGACAGGGGGCTCCTACGAGCAGTACTTC. As protein: CASRRGTGGSYEQYF.

This clone was observed a handful of times. This chain uses TRBV6-5 with TRBJ1-2, with a tentative D call TRBD1 (5 bases). CDR1 is MNHEY, CDR2 SVGAGI, per germline. This CDR3 contains 14 residues. V lost 0 bases and J lost 2, with 7 bases in between. The DNA of the CDR3 is TGTGCCAGCAGTTACTCTGGGGGGAACTATGGCTACACCTTC. This codes for CASSYSGGNYGYTF.

This clone was found a few times. The chain uses TRBV6-1 and TRBJ1-5; D is uncertain. This CDR3 spans 14 amino acids. The V gene's germline CDR1 is MNHNS and CDR2 SASEGT. With 7 bases removed from V and 5 bases from J, the gap between germline ends came to 15 bases. CDR3: CASTTNSLDQPQHF. CDR3 nucleotide sequence: TGTGCCAGCACTACAAACAGTCTAGATCAGCCCCAGCATTTT.

The chain is built from TRBV18 and TRBJ2-1; 12 bases line up with TRBD2. CDR3 length: 17 residues. Trimming at V came to 3 bases and at J to 5 bases, leaving 8 bases not matched to a gene. Germline values: CDR1 KGHSH, CDR2 LQKENI. CDR3 loop: CASSPGLAGLGDNEQFF. DNA of the CDR3: TGTGCCAGCTCACCGGGACTAGCGGGCCTCGGAGACAATGAGCAGTTCTTC.

The J gene is TRBJ1-1, the V gene TRBV11-3; the match to TRBD1 covers 8 bases. Per germline, CDR1 SGHNT and CDR2 YENEEA. This CDR3 has 13 residues. Losses at the gene ends were 5 bases for V and 6 bases for J; bases not matched to a gene: 5. In DNA, the CDR3 is TGTGCCAGCAGCGCCGTGACAGGGGCTGAAGCTTTCTTT. This encodes CASSAVTGAEAFF.